This T cell receptor (beta chain) was obtained from a study of T cell repertoires in cytomegalovirus infection. Study overall: As its CMV epitopes, the study selected recently identified HLA-C-restricted and well-studied HLA-B-restricted targets. Both CMV infection and a matching HLA type were indicated by public TCR beta signatures.

Study-level findings and limits: Clonotypes of TCR beta that were HLA-C-restricted and CMV-specific dominated the ex vivo response. Cumulated frequencies of public TCR beta families served to identify carriers of CMV plus the relevant HLA.

In the case of this clonotype: Its antigen is undetermined.

TCRdb reprocessed the reads with MiXCR, giving one entry per CDR3 protein. The data hold some 900,000 distinct CDR3 sequences, with approximately 30% observed a single time. Germline V CDR1 and CDR2: MNHEY, SVGEGT. Trimming shortened V by 11 bases and J by 0 bases, and 19 bases separated the two germline ends. The CDR3 spans 15 residues. This sequence originates from a human donor in good health (CMV status not recorded). Some clones in this sample may be carry-over from other donors' samples. This material consisted of cultured CD8+ T cells from PBMCs, taken from culture after CMV antigen stimulation. The chain joins TRBV6-2 or TRBV6-3 to TRBJ1-1, with a weak D call TRBD1 (6 bases). This CDR3 reads CASQTEGVMNTEAFF. CDR3 nucleotide sequence: TGTGCCTCCCAGACAGAGGGGGTCATGAACACTGAAGCTTTCTTT.